The next 28 T cell receptor beta chains were all read from a single sample in a study of T cells in Graves' hyperthyroidism and ophthalmopathy. The TCR beta CDR3 regions underwent amplification using RNA transcripts as the source. The HTBI primer set drove a first-round RT-PCR of the TCR CDR3. TCRdb reprocessed the multiplex PCR reads via MiXCR and lists one record per CDR3 protein. Among roughly 240,000 distinct CDR3 sequences, 24% were seen once, and the ten largest hold roughly 40%. The sequencing sample was made of blood. The receptor source for this set is a woman aged 40 to 50 with Graves' ophthalmopathy.

V usage is TRBV7-3 and J usage is TRBJ2-7; D gene unclear. Per the germline V gene, CDR1 is SGHTA and CDR2 is FQGTGA. The ends were cut back, 5 bases at V and 7 bases at J, with 6 bases in the middle. CDR3 length equals 10 residues. The CDR3 loop is CASSPVEQYF. The CDR3 DNA is TGTGCCAGCAGCCCCGTAGAGCAGTACTTC. The complete variable domain, with remaining parts taken from reference TRBV7-3 and TRBJ2-7, reads GAGVSQTPSNKVTEKGKYVELRCDPISGHTALYWYRQSLGQGPEFLIYFQGTGAADDSGLPNDRFFAVRPEGSVSTLKIQRTERGDSAVYLCASSPVEQYFGPGTRLTVT.

Ten or more counts support this clonotype. The chain couples TRBV20-1 to TRBJ2-3; D unclear. The ends were cut back, 7 bases at V and 4 bases at J, with 12 bases in the middle. Germline values: CDR1 DFQATT, CDR2 SNEGSKA (reference sequence). This CDR3 spans 12 amino acids. CDR3 sequence (DNA): TGCAGTGAAGAAACAAGGGCAGATACGCAGTATTTT. It is translated as CSEETRADTQYF.

Many counts were recorded for this clonotype. The chain couples TRBV24-1 to TRBJ1-2; D is undetermined. Germline values: CDR1 KGHDR, CDR2 SFDVKD. V lost 5 bases and J 7 bases, leaving 1 base between the germline ends. The CDR3 has 9 residues. CDR3 protein: CATSVGYTF. The CDR3 region has the DNA TGTGCCACCAGTGTTGGCTACACCTTC.

The rearrangement uses TRBV19 and TRBJ2-5; D could derive from TRBD1 or TRBD2 (6 bases each). In germline, CDR1 is LNHDA, CDR2 SQIVND (reference sequence). V was pared by 3 bases and J by 6 bases, with 20 bases between. The CDR3 is 16 residues long. CDR3 loop: CASSIDTGRRRKTQYF. CDR3 DNA: TGTGCCAGTAGTATCGATACAGGGAGGCGGCGAAAGACCCAGTACTTC.

This clonotype appeared many times. In DNA form, the CDR3 reads TGCAGCGTTCACAGGGTGGCCGGGGAGCTGTTTTTT. It specifies CSVHRVAGELFF. The chain is built from TRBV29-1 and TRBJ2-2; D might be TRBD1 (6 bases). CDR1 and CDR2 from the germline V gene are SQVTM and ANQGSEA. The V end was cut by 5 bases, the J end by 6 bases, with 10 bases between. The CDR3 contains 12 residues.

This clonotype has a count of ten or more. The rearrangement links TRBV7-8 to TRBJ2-5; TRBD1 matches at 7 bases. The CDR3 is 14 residues long. J lost 5 bases, V lost 6 bases, and 9 bases had no gene match. The germline gives CDR1 SGHVS, CDR2 FQNEAQ. The CDR3 nucleotides are TGTGCCAGCAGTGACAGGGATGGAAGGGAGACCCAGTACTTC. Protein: CASSDRDGRETQYF.

The sample holds many counts of this clonotype. This rearrangement joins TRBV6-5 to TRBJ2-2; 7 nucleotides agree with TRBD2. CDR1 and CDR2 from the germline V gene are MNHEY and SVGAGI. The J segment lost 7 bases and the V segment lost 4 bases, leaving 6 bases of the junction unmatched. The CDR3 loop spans 14 amino acids. The CDR3 sequence is CASSSLGGSGELFF. The CDR3 coding sequence is TGTGCCAGCAGTTCCCTCGGGGGGAGCGGGGAGCTGTTTTTT.

This clonotype has ten or more counts. The chain uses TRBV24-1 and TRBJ2-4; D possibly matches TRBD1 or TRBD2 (5 bases each). There are 13 residues in the CDR3. Trimming took off 9 bases at V and 9 bases at J, with 17 bases between the two ends. CDR1 and CDR2 from the germline V gene are KGHDR and SFDVKD. The DNA of the CDR3 is TGTGCCACCTCATCCGGGACGTCAAGCATTCAGTACTTC. The encoded protein is CATSSGTSSIQYF.

This clonotype was found many times. The J gene is TRBJ2-2, the V gene TRBV28; D is possibly TRBD2 (5 bases). Trimming pared 6 bases from V and 4 bases from J, leaving 21 bases between. CDR1 and CDR2 (germline): MDHEN, SYDVKM. The CDR3 has 17 amino acids. The DNA for the CDR3 is TGTGCCAGCAGAAAAGTAGGAGGCTATCGTGGCACCGGGGAGCTGTTTTTT. Translated: CASRKVGGYRGTGELFF.

The chain carries TRBV19 and TRBJ1-1; D not certain. The CDR3 length is 12 residues. Germline loops: CDR1 LNHDA, CDR2 SQIVND (reference sequence). Deletions cut 5 bases from V and 7 bases from J, with 11 bases between. The CDR3 DNA follows: TGTGCCAGTAGTTCTCCCTCGCGTGAAGCTTTCTTT. Translating it yields CASSSPSREAFF.

The table lists this clonotype with many counts. The chain employs TRBV4-1 and TRBJ2-7, with 10 bases identical to TRBD1. CDR3 length equals 18 residues. CDR1 is MGHRA and CDR2 is YSYEKL in the germline V gene. V was clipped by 4 bases and J by 2 bases; unmatched bases: 14. Written as DNA, the CDR3 is TGCGCCAGCAGCCTTCTTGACCGGGACAGGGGTCGGCCCTACGAGCAGTACTTC. Translating gives CASSLLDRDRGRPYEQYF.

The chain carries TRBV20-1 and TRBJ2-7, with TRBD2 matching over 12 bases. V lost 6 bases and J lost 10; bases outside the gene matches: 10. Germline CDR1 reads DFQATT; CDR2 reads SNEGSKA (reference sequence). CDR3 size: 13 residues. Here the CDR3 reads CSAPGLAGPIQYF. CDR3 DNA sequence: TGCAGTGCACCCGGACTAGCGGGACCAATCCAGTACTTC.

This clonotype was seen at least ten times. The chain has TRBV7-2 and TRBJ2-2; D not resolved. From germline, CDR1 is SGHTA and CDR2 FQGNSA. The CDR3 sequence is 15 residues long. V dropped 1 base and J dropped 4 bases, with 10 bases sitting between them. Here the CDR3 DNA reads TGTGCCAGCAGCTTAGGAATGGCAGTCACCGGGGAGCTGTTTTTT. Its protein is CASSLGMAVTGELFF.

V gene TRBV12-3 or TRBV12-4 combines with J gene TRBJ1-6; 8 bases line up with TRBD1. The J segment lost 7 bases and the V segment lost 6 bases, leaving 8 bases of the junction unmatched. The CDR3 is made up of 15 amino acids. CDR3 DNA: TGTGCCAGCAGAGACAGGGGAATAAGGAATTCACCCCTCCACTTT. It translates to CASRDRGIRNSPLHF.

There are many counts of this clonotype. The gene calls are TRBV11-2 and TRBJ2-4; D ambiguous. This CDR3 comprises 14 residues. Germline V gives CDR1 SGHAT, CDR2 FQNNGV. Trimming left V 1 base short and J 6 bases short, with 10 bases between. This CDR3 reads CASSLVQAGNIQYF. The CDR3 DNA reads as TGTGCCAGCAGCTTAGTTCAGGCCGGAAACATTCAGTACTTC.

The rearrangement uses TRBV10-3 and TRBJ1-1, with 7 bases fitting TRBD1. With 5 bases clipped from V and 1 base from J, the junction kept 7 bases outside the gene matches. Germline V gene data show CDR1 as ENHRY and CDR2 as SYGVKD. The CDR3 runs to 15 residues. The CDR3 DNA reads TGTGCCATCAGTAGGCAGGGGGGAAGGAACACTGAAGCTTTCTTT. It encodes CAISRQGGRNTEAFF.

The V call is TRBV13, the J call TRBJ2-5, with TRBD2 matching over 9 bases. Per germline, CDR1 PRHDT and CDR2 FYEKMQ (reference sequence). This CDR3 has 20 amino acids. The V gene end was trimmed by 2 bases and the J gene end by 0 bases; junction bases not matched to a gene: 16. The CDR3 protein is CASSLSLGRLTSGHQETQYF. For the CDR3, the DNA is TGTGCCAGCAGCTTAAGCCTGGGTCGGTTGACTAGCGGACACCAAGAGACCCAGTACTTC. The full variable domain, rest sourced from reference TRBV13 and TRBJ2-5, is AAGVIQSPRHLIKEKRETATLKCYPIPRHDTVYWYQQGPGQDPQFLISFYEKMQSDKGSIPDRFSAQQFSDYHSELNMSSLELGDSALYFCASSLSLGRLTSGHQETQYFGPGTRLLVL.

This clonotype occurred many times. The chain couples TRBV30 to TRBJ2-7, with 13 bases matching TRBD2. Trimming took 2 bases from V and 4 from J; bases not matched to a gene: 20. The germline gives CDR1 GTSNPN, CDR2 SVGIG (reference sequence). This CDR3 spans 20 amino acids. CDR3 DNA sequence: TGTGCCTGGAGTAACACCAAACTAGCGGGAGGGTCCTCCCGTTTGTACGAGCAGTACTTC. Amino acids: CAWSNTKLAGGSSRLYEQYF. Complete variable domain (other parts from reference TRBV30 and TRBJ2-7): SQTIHQWPATLVQPVGSPLSLECTVEGTSNPNLYWYRQAAGRGLQLLFYSVGIGQISSEVPQNLSASRPQDRQFILSSKKLLLSDSGFYLCAWSNTKLAGGSSRLYEQYFGPGTRLTVT.

This clonotype occurred many times. The rearrangement links TRBV12-3 or TRBV12-4 to TRBJ2-2; TRBD2 matches at 10 bases. V was clipped by 7 bases and J by 5 bases; unmatched bases: 4. This CDR3 comprises 14 residues. The CDR3 nucleotides read TGTGCCAGCAAGCGGGAGGGCCGTACCGGGGAGCTGTTTTTT. It codes for CASKREGRTGELFF.

The J gene is TRBJ1-5, the V gene TRBV2, with 8 bases identical to TRBD1. The CDR3 runs 15 residues. Trimming cost V 8 bases and J 2 bases; bases outside gene matches: 8. Germline V gives CDR1 SNHLY, CDR2 FYNNEI. CDR3 DNA sequence: TGTGCCAGCGTTAAAGGGACAGGAGGCAATCAGCCCCAGCATTTT. Translated: CASVKGTGGNQPQHF.

This clonotype was recorded many times. The chain recombines TRBV18 with TRBJ2-2; D not certain. The CDR3 totals 13 residues. Per the germline V gene, CDR1 is KGHSH and CDR2 is LQKENI. Trimming pared 5 bases from V and 8 bases from J, leaving 12 bases between. The DNA of the CDR3 is TGTGCCAGCTCATCATCTCCTGGAGGGGAGCTGTTTTTT. This sequence encodes CASSSSPGGELFF.

This clonotype was detected only a few times. This chain connects TRBV6-2 or TRBV6-3 to TRBJ1-1; TRBD1 is a possible D gene (6 bases). Trimming left V 8 bases short and J 0 bases short, with 16 bases between. The length of the CDR3 is 15 residues. CDR1 is MNHEY, CDR2 SVGEGT, per germline. The DNA of the CDR3 is TGTGCCAGCTCAGAACGGGGACAATTGAACACTGAAGCTTTCTTT. Translation: CASSERGQLNTEAFF.

This clonotype occurred many times. The chain uses TRBV25-1 and TRBJ2-2; 9 nucleotides match TRBD2. With 3 bases clipped from V and 4 bases from J, the junction kept 9 bases outside the gene matches. The CDR3 is 17 amino acids. Per germline, CDR1 MGHDK and CDR2 SYGVNS. The CDR3 here is CASSEGLAGELTGELFF. The CDR3 DNA follows: TGTGCCAGCAGTGAGGGGTTAGCGGGAGAACTCACCGGGGAGCTGTTTTTT.

The V and J genes are TRBV12-3 or TRBV12-4 and TRBJ2-7; 9 bases fit TRBD2. CDR3 length equals 15 residues. The J segment lost 4 bases and the V segment lost 6 bases, leaving 10 bases of the junction unmatched. Here the CDR3 DNA reads TGTGCCAGCAGCCCTAGCGGGACAGCATGGTACGAGCAGTACTTC. It codes for CASSPSGTAWYEQYF.

This clonotype has at least ten counts. V gene TRBV20-1 combines with J gene TRBJ1-1, with D tentatively TRBD1 (5 bases). The CDR3 has 15 amino acids. Germline-derived CDR1 and CDR2 are DFQATT and SNEGSKA (reference sequence). Between the trimmed V and J ends, which lost 2 bases and 8 bases, there was a span of 21 bases. CDR3: CSARPPGAGAREAFF. CDR3 nucleotide sequence: TGCAGTGCTAGACCCCCAGGAGCCGGGGCGCGCGAAGCTTTCTTT.

This chain joins TRBV10-2 and TRBJ2-7; the D is unclear. The germline V and J ends were trimmed by 0 bases and 6 bases, with 9 bases remaining between them. Looked up from germline, CDR1 is WSHSY and CDR2 is SAAADI. The CDR3 consists of 13 residues. This CDR3 reads CASSESRNSEQYF. The CDR3 DNA reads as TGCGCCAGCAGTGAGTCAAGGAATTCCGAGCAGTACTTC.

Written as DNA, the CDR3 is TGTGCCAGCAGACCCCGGGCCTTTATACGCTCTGGAAACACCATATATTTT. As protein: CASRPRAFIRSGNTIYF. The chain combines TRBV12-3 or TRBV12-4 with TRBJ1-3; D ambiguous. CDR3 length: 17 residues. Deletions cut 6 bases from V and 0 bases from J, with 18 bases between.

This clonotype came up many times. The chain uses TRBV13 and TRBJ1-2, with 8 nucleotides matching TRBD1. This CDR3 has 16 amino acids. Per the germline V gene, CDR1 is PRHDT and CDR2 is FYEKMQ (reference sequence). V dropped 0 bases and J dropped 4; count of bases not matched to a gene: 7. The CDR3 DNA is TGTGCCAGCAGCTTAGGCCTCCCAGGGGGCGGCTATGGCTACACCTTC. It codes for CASSLGLPGGGYGYTF.